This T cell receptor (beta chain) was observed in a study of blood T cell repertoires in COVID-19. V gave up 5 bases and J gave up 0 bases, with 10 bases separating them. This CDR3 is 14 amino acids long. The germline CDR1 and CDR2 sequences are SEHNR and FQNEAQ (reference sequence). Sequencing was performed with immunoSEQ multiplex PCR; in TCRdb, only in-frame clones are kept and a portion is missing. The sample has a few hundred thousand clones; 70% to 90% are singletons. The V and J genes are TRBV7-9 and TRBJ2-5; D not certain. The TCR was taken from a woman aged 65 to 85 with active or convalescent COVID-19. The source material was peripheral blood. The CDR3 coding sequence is TGTGCCAGCAGCCAGGCCGCGTACCAAGAGACCCAGTACTTC. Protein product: CASSQAAYQETQYF.